This T cell receptor (beta chain) was obtained from a study of cytomegalovirus exposure and HLA in healthy donors. Researchers ran the PCR with 60 Vbeta and 13 Jbeta primers. Generated by immunoSEQ multiplex PCR, the TCRdb table keeps only in-frame clones and is missing some. The data hold some 130,000 clones, with roughly four fifths observed a single time. Looked up from germline, CDR1 is SNHLY and CDR2 is FYNNEI. V lost 2 bases, J lost 7 bases, and 3 bases stayed unmatched. The length of the CDR3 is 14 residues. The chain links TRBV2 to TRBJ1-2; 11 bases agree with TRBD1. The specimen sequenced was PBMCs. This receptor was taken from a man aged 25-40 years in good health and CMV-seronegative. Here the CDR3 DNA reads TGTGCCAGCAGTGAATGGACAGGGGGCGTTGGCTACACCTTC. As protein: CASSEWTGGVGYTF.